This is a list of T cell receptor beta chains from one sample in a study of T cells after yellow fever vaccination. MiXCR was run by TCRdb on the 5' RACE reads, yielding one entry per CDR3 protein. The top ten clones hold about 42% of a sample with around 120,000 distinct CDR3 sequences, roughly 15% of them seen once. The material was CD8+ T cells sorted from PBMCs, obtained 5 days after the yellow fever booster vaccination. The receptors here all came from a man between 18 and 35 years old who received the YFV17D yellow fever vaccine. The CDR3 runs from the conserved cysteine through the conserved F or W. The D gene is left open where the match is weak. Size tells how often a clone was seen (once, few, many) or the class of an expanded clone, and some rows leave it out.

clone_size,d_call,v_call,j_call,cdr3_aa,cdr3_nt
few,TRBD2,TRBV6-5,TRBJ2-7,CASSLSGEIEQYF,TGTGCCAGCAGCCTAAGCGGGGAGATCGAGCAGTACTTC
-,-,TRBV27,TRBJ2-4,CASSSKPYADGIQYF,TGTGCCAGCAGTTCGAAACCTTATGCCGACGGCATTCAGTACTTC
-,-,TRBV29-1,TRBJ2-7,CSVAEGREQYF,TGCAGCGTTGCCGAGGGGCGCGAGCAGTACTTC
-,-,TRBV4-3,TRBJ1-6,CASSQAYQTTYNSPLHF,TGCGCCAGCAGCCAAGCGTACCAAACAACCTATAATTCACCCCTCCACTTT
few,-,TRBV10-1,TRBJ1-5,CASSATLHQPQHF,TGCGCCAGCAGTGCTACCCTCCATCAGCCCCAGCATTTT
-,TRBD2,TRBV7-9,TRBJ2-2,CASSLFGAGGPNTGELFF,TGTGCCAGCAGCTTGTTTGGAGCGGGGGGCCCGAACACCGGGGAGCTGTTTTTT
-,-,TRBV19,TRBJ2-2,CASSIAAGTPGELFF,TGTGCCAGTAGTATAGCGGCAGGGACCCCCGGGGAGCTGTTTTTT
-,TRBD2,TRBV5-6,TRBJ2-5,CASSGLAGAVYQETQYF,TGTGCCAGCAGCGGACTAGCGGGGGCTGTGTACCAAGAGACCCAGTACTTC
few,TRBD1,TRBV4-1,TRBJ2-1,CASSHEGTGDYNEQFF,TGCGCCAGCAGCCACGAAGGGACAGGGGACTACAATGAGCAGTTCTTC
-,-,TRBV7-8,TRBJ2-5,CASSLVSDMGRETQYF,TGTGCCAGCAGCTTAGTTTCAGACATGGGCCGAGAGACCCAGTACTTC
medium-sized,-,TRBV20-1,TRBJ2-3,CSARARDEGRDTQYF,TGCAGTGCTAGAGCCCGGGACGAAGGAAGAGATACGCAGTATTTT
-,-,TRBV7-9,TRBJ2-5,CASSLVLPNRGETQYF,TGTGCCAGCAGCTTAGTGTTGCCAAATCGGGGGGAGACCCAGTACTTC
-,TRBD1,TRBV4-1,TRBJ1-1,CASSQIQGETEAFF,TGCGCCAGCAGCCAAATTCAGGGGGAGACTGAAGCTTTCTTT
few,TRBD1,TRBV4-1,TRBJ2-7,CASSPPGTVYEQYF,TGCGCCAGCAGCCCCCCGGGGACAGTCTACGAGCAGTACTTC
few,-,TRBV19,TRBJ2-1,CASSTFDRREEFF,TGTGCCAGTAGTACCTTCGACAGGCGCGAGGAGTTCTTC
few,TRBD2,TRBV5-6,TRBJ2-3,CASSLGAGSSTDTQYF,TGTGCCAGCAGCTTGGGAGCGGGGAGTAGCACAGATACGCAGTATTTT
many,-,TRBV4-1,TRBJ2-7,CASSQGVGAREQYF,TGCGCCAGCAGCCAAGGGGTCGGGGCTAGGGAGCAGTACTTC
many,-,TRBV6-1,TRBJ2-1,CASSEGTNNEQFF,TGTGCCAGCAGTGAGGGGACCAACAATGAGCAGTTCTTC
-,-,TRBV13,TRBJ1-1,CASSPEGENTEAFF,TGTGCCAGCAGCCCCGAGGGAGAGAACACTGAAGCTTTCTTT
few,-,TRBV30,TRBJ1-1,CAWTDELRAFF,TGTGCCTGGACCGATGAGCTTCGGGCTTTCTTT
-,TRBD2,TRBV2,TRBJ2-3,CASSATSGTDTQYF,TGTGCCAGCAGTGCGACTAGCGGTACAGATACGCAGTATTTT
-,-,TRBV4-3,TRBJ1-2,CASSQELTSYGYTF,TGCGCCAGCAGCCAAGAACTAACGAGCTATGGCTACACCTTC
few,TRBD2,TRBV7-3,TRBJ2-1,CASSFASGGIYNEQFF,TGTGCCAGCAGCTTCGCTAGCGGGGGTATATACAATGAGCAGTTCTTC
-,TRBD1,TRBV5-1,TRBJ1-1,CASSSPGTGYTEAFF,TGCGCCAGCAGCTCCCCCGGGACAGGGTACACTGAAGCTTTCTTT
few,-,TRBV7-9,TRBJ2-3,CASSLFPGAVTDTQYF,TGTGCCAGCAGCTTATTTCCAGGGGCCGTTACAGATACGCAGTATTTT
-,TRBD2,TRBV6-5,TRBJ2-3,CANTKRGGTDTQYF,TGTGCCAACACGAAGCGGGGGGGCACAGATACGCAGTATTTT
-,-,TRBV5-1,TRBJ1-2,CASSLAGNHGYTF,TGCGCCAGCAGCTTGGCAGGGAATCATGGCTACACCTTC
few,-,TRBV12-5,TRBJ1-2,CASGSVDVFGYTF,TGTGCTAGTGGTTCCGTGGACGTCTTTGGCTACACCTTC
few,-,TRBV29-1,TRBJ2-5,CSVGPAAGTEETQYF,TGCAGCGTCGGACCCGCGGCAGGGACGGAAGAGACCCAGTACTTC
many,TRBD2,TRBV5-4,TRBJ2-1,CASSPTSGGHYNEQFF,TGTGCCAGCAGCCCCACTAGCGGGGGCCACTACAATGAGCAGTTCTTC
few,-,TRBV4-3,TRBJ2-6,CASSQGRGISGANVLTF,TGCGCCAGCAGCCAAGGCCGAGGGATCTCTGGGGCCAACGTCCTGACTTTC
-,TRBD1,TRBV4-3,TRBJ2-2,CASSLHRGPGTGELFF,TGCGCCAGCAGCCTACACAGGGGGCCGGGCACCGGGGAGCTGTTTTTT
-,-,TRBV14,TRBJ2-5,CASSPSDSVPETQYF,TGTGCCAGCAGCCCTAGTGACTCGGTTCCCGAGACCCAGTACTTC
few,-,TRBV4-1,TRBJ1-2,CASSQRDGYGYTF,TGCGCCAGCAGCCAGCGGGACGGCTATGGCTACACCTTC
-,-,TRBV12-3/TRBV12-4,TRBJ2-7,CASSFGALRDNEQYF,TGTGCCAGCAGTTTTGGGGCCCTCAGGGATAACGAGCAGTACTTC
few,-,TRBV5-5,TRBJ1-6,CASSLAGGSDSPLHF,TGTGCCAGCAGCTTGGCCGGGGGGTCGGATTCACCCCTCCACTTT
few,-,TRBV7-9,TRBJ1-4,CASSSTGKLFF,TGTGCCAGCAGCAGTACAGGGAAACTGTTTTTT
-,-,TRBV5-1,TRBJ1-3,CASSLAGRAGNTIYF,TGCGCCAGCAGCTTGGCCGGAAGGGCTGGAAACACCATATATTTT
few,-,TRBV7-2,TRBJ2-1,CASSPKQGRSYNEQFF,TGTGCCAGCAGTCCCAAACAGGGACGCTCCTACAATGAGCAGTTCTTC
-,TRBD2,TRBV7-6,TRBJ2-1,CASSLSGGPTNEQFF,TGTGCCAGCAGCTTAAGCGGGGGGCCGACCAATGAGCAGTTCTTC
few,-,TRBV4-1,TRBJ2-2,CASSQDSRNANTGELFF,TGCGCCAGCAGCCAAGATAGCCGTAACGCGAACACCGGGGAGCTGTTTTTT
-,TRBD1,TRBV2,TRBJ2-3,CASLPGTGGDTQYF,TGTGCCAGCCTCCCCGGGACAGGAGGAGATACGCAGTATTTT
few,TRBD2,TRBV5-1,TRBJ2-1,CASSLSPSGGDEQFF,TGCGCCAGCAGCTTGTCGCCTAGCGGGGGCGATGAGCAGTTCTTC
few,-,TRBV5-1,TRBJ1-6,CASSLGSDNSPLHF,TGCGCCAGCAGCTTGGGTTCCGATAATTCACCCCTCCACTTT
-,-,TRBV7-8,TRBJ1-2,CASSLEPGVYGYTF,TGTGCCAGCAGCTTAGAGCCCGGCGTCTATGGCTACACCTTC
few,TRBD1,TRBV7-2,TRBJ2-5,CATERTGPGETQYF,TGTGCCACCGAGCGGACAGGGCCAGGAGAGACCCAGTACTTC
-,-,TRBV20-1,TRBJ2-7,CSAFGEANYEQYF,TGCAGTGCTTTTGGGGAGGCCAACTACGAGCAGTACTTC
few,-,TRBV11-1,TRBJ2-3,CASSLEFPDTQYF,TGTGCCAGCAGCTTAGAATTTCCAGATACGCAGTATTTT
-,-,TRBV9,TRBJ1-2,CASSVGGLDYGYTF,TGTGCCAGCAGCGTAGGGGGGTTGGACTATGGCTACACCTTC
many,-,TRBV4-3,TRBJ2-3,CASSQGAGTSGADTQYF,TGCGCCAGCAGCCAAGGGGCCGGGACCTCGGGCGCAGATACGCAGTATTTT
few,TRBD1,TRBV5-1,TRBJ1-1,CASSSRQGLNTEAFF,TGCGCCAGCAGCTCTCGACAGGGGTTGAACACTGAAGCTTTCTTT
few,TRBD1,TRBV7-9,TRBJ2-2,CASSHQRTGLVTGELFF,TGTGCCAGCAGCCACCAGCGGACAGGTTTAGTCACCGGGGAGCTGTTTTTT
many,-,TRBV6-2/TRBV6-3,TRBJ2-3,CASHVGSDTTDTQYF,TGTGCCAGTCACGTGGGATCAGACACGACAGATACGCAGTATTTT
few,-,TRBV7-9,TRBJ2-5,CASSPLSTGAFEETQYF,TGTGCCAGCAGCCCGCTTTCCACAGGAGCCTTTGAAGAGACCCAGTACTTC
few,-,TRBV12-3/TRBV12-4,TRBJ2-1,CASSPRGFDYNEQFF,TGTGCCAGCAGTCCTAGGGGATTCGACTACAATGAGCAGTTCTTC
few,TRBD2,TRBV6-5,TRBJ2-1,CASSYSGTSGAGEQFF,TGTGCCAGCAGTTACTCCGGGACTAGCGGGGCTGGTGAGCAGTTCTTC